This entry concerns a single TCR beta chain. The record originates from a study of control samples from healthy donors and cancer patients. V was clipped by 7 bases and J by 0 bases, with 16 bases between them. Germline V gives CDR1 MDHEN, CDR2 SYDVKM. The CDR3 consists of 16 residues. Here immunoSEQ multiplex PCR was the method, and the copy in TCRdb shows in-frame clones only, minus some. Of about 79,000 clones listed, 90% to 95% are singletons. The TCR originated in a middle-aged woman with lung cancer. V usage is TRBV28 and J usage is TRBJ1-5, with D unresolved. Sequencing was carried out using PBMCs. CDR3 amino acids: CASTPMGLNSNQPQHF. CDR3 sequence (DNA): TGTGCCAGCACCCCAATGGGTCTGAATAGCAATCAGCCCCAGCATTTT.